This T cell receptor (beta chain) was found in a study of CD8 T cells in ankylosing spondylitis. Study outcomes and limitations: Reports say disease-linked clones showed up significantly more in matched ankylosing spondylitis synovial fluid.

Trimming cost V 0 bases and J 6 bases, with 8 bases left between them. The CDR3 sequence is 14 residues long. Germline V gives CDR1 MGHRA, CDR2 YSYEKL. TCRdb processed the 5' RACE reads anew with MiXCR; each CDR3 protein has one entry. The sample yields about 160,000 distinct CDR3 sequences, under 45% seen once. This clonotype was seen a few times. Its antigen is unidentified. The gene calls are TRBV4-1 and TRBJ2-2; maybe TRBD2 (6 bases). Source material: synovial fluid, either unsorted or a sorted T cell fraction (not recorded which). This TCR was sampled from a male donor with ankylosing spondylitis. The CDR3 is CASSQDWGAGELFF. Written as DNA, the CDR3 is TGCGCCAGCAGCCAAGATTGGGGGGCCGGGGAGCTGTTTTTT.